This TCR beta chain comes out of a study of blood T cell repertoires in COVID-19. About the study: Italy, Spain and the United States were the sources of the convalescent and acute COVID-19 samples. PBMCs, B-cell-depleted T cells, or T cells provided the cDNA or gDNA that made up the material.

Trimming took off 7 bases at V and 8 bases at J, with 9 bases between the two ends. The CDR3 has 11 amino acids. Germline CDR1 is SNHLY and CDR2 is FYNNEI. In the original analysis: Cell counts per sample came from amplifying reference gene primers. TCRdb's table, derived via immunoSEQ multiplex PCR, lists solely in-frame clones and lacks some. V and J calls and clone size are given by that table; D and trimming were obtained from the DNA. The sample records roughly 120,000 clones, roughly 88% being singletons. The TCR was taken from a human donor in a cohort sampled during active COVID-19. Sequenced material: peripheral blood. The chain recombines TRBV2 with TRBJ2-1; unclear D gene. This CDR3 is CASTSGDEQFF. As DNA, the CDR3 is TGTGCCAGCACTAGTGGTGATGAGCAGTTCTTC. Based on the CDR3 plus reference TRBV2 and TRBJ2-1, the full variable domain is EPEVTQTPSHQVTQMGQEVILRCVPISNHLYFYWYRQILGQKVEFLVSFYNNEISEKSEIFDDQFSVERPDGSNFTLKIRSTKLEDSAMYFCASTSGDEQFFGPGTRLTVL.